This entry describes one T cell receptor beta chain. Its target is unknown. The ends were cut back, 4 bases at V and 8 bases at J, with 17 bases in the middle. The CDR3 has 15 amino acids. Germline CDR1 is MNHEY and CDR2 is SVGAGI. Data came from immunoSEQ multiplex PCR; TCRdb stores just in-frame clones and leaves some out. The repertoire holds about 2.4 million clones, with 80% to 95% as singletons. The data derive from a study of shared clonotypes between healthy human individuals. Study observations and caveats: Since donors were few, the genetic and exposure-history diversity represented was limited.

This chain connects TRBV6-5 to TRBJ1-4; a possible D gene is TRBD1 (6 bases). The source of this sequence is a man younger than 30 in good health. Some clones in this sample may be carry-over from other donors' samples. Source material: naive CD4+ T cells from PBMCs. Described subset: CD45RA+ positively selected. CDR3: CASSWNRARGEKLFF. In DNA, the CDR3 is TGTGCCAGCAGTTGGAACAGGGCCCGTGGGGAAAAACTGTTTTTT.